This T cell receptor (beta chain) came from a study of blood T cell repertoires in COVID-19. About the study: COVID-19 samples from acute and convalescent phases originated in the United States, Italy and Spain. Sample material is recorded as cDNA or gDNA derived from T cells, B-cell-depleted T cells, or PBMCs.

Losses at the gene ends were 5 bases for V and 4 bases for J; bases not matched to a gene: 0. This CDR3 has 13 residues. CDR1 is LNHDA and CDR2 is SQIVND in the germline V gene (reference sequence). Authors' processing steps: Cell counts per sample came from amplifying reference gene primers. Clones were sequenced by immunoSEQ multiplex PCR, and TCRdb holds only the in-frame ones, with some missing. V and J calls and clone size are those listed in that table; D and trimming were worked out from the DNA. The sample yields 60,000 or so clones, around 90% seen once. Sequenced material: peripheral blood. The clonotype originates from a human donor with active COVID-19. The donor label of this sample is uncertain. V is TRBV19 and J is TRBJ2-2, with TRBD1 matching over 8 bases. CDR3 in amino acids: CASSQGATGELFF. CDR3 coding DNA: TGTGCCAGTAGTCAGGGGGCCACCGGGGAGCTGTTTTTT.